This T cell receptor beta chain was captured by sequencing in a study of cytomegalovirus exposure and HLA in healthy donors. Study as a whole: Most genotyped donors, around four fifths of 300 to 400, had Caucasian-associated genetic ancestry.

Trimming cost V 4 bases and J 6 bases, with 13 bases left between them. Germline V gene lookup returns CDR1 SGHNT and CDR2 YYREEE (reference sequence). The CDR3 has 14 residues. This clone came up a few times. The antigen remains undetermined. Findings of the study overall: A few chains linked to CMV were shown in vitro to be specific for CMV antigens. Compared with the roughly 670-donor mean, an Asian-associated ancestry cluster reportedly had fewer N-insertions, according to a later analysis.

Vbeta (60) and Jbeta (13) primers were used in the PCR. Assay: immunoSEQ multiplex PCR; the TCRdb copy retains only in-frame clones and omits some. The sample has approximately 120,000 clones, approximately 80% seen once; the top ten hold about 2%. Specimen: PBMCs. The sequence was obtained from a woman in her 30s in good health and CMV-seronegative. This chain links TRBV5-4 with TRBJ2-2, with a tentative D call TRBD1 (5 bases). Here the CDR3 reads CASSLGVGPGELFF. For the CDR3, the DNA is TGTGCCAGCAGCCTAGGGGTCGGACCCGGGGAGCTGTTTTTT.